This entry concerns a single T cell receptor (beta chain). In this sample, this clonotype turned up a few times. The specificity of this receptor is unknown. Base qualities are not provided; no much larger clone lies one nucleotide away. The data originate from a study of response to subunit inactivated influenza vaccine (dated by TCRdb to between 2017 and 2018). The study in broad terms: Deep quantitative T cell receptor repertoire profiling was used in the study to track responses to a trivalent subunit inactivated influenza vaccine. What the authors observed across the whole study: According to the authors, only a limited number of new T cells may be recruited by each seasonal influenza vaccination.

To prepare the library, RT-PCR was applied. The run used an Illumina HiSeq 2500. TCRdb handled the public reads itself, with Q25 trimming in fastp and clone calling in MiXCR, and kept productive beta chains. Entries that share a CDR3 protein sequence are merged under the most common genes and DNA. Here the sample has hundreds of thousands of distinct CDR3 sequences; about 25% occur a single time. Around 2% of the sample comes from the top ten. The material sequenced was CD4+ T cells sorted from PBMCs, taken less than 6 days after vaccination. This TCR came from a man aged 50-59 years who received an inactivated influenza vaccine. Donor details come from another sample of the same person, matched by shared clones.

The nucleotide sequence reads TGCGCCAGCAGATCCCACAGGGGGGTAGATACGCAGTATTTT. Its coded protein is CASRSHRGVDTQYF. The receptor chain draws on TRBV10-2 and TRBJ2-3; TRBD1 matches 8 bases in the middle. The cysteine opens and the phenylalanine closes a CDR3 of 14 amino acids. Only the CDR3 DNA stays, 42 bases, in frame from base 1. V is trimmed back by 6 bases and J by 5 bases, and the junction contains 7 bases that no gene match accounts for. The germline V gene specifies WSHSY as CDR1 and SAAADI as CDR2.